This T cell receptor beta chain was found in a study of cytomegalovirus exposure and HLA in healthy donors. Background on the study: Earlier, 95 million to 120 million unique TCR beta sequences were recovered from roughly 170 million T cells by an analysis. Regarding the study as a whole: Usually a TCR sequence was rare, but some public TCRs were found in many donors. According to a later analysis, most TCR beta chains associated with CMV appeared HLA-restricted. Researchers reported in a later analysis that common viral pathogens appeared linked to several top clusters.

PCR was performed using 60 Vbeta and 13 Jbeta primers. The data were produced by immunoSEQ multiplex PCR, yet TCRdb's version contains in-frame clones alone and is incomplete. Found here are about 140,000 clones, about four fifths of them singletons; the top ten hold 3% to 3.5%. Losses at the gene ends were 0 bases for V and 6 bases for J; bases not matched to a gene: 8. The CDR3 spans 16 residues. Germline-derived CDR1 and CDR2 are SGHNT and YYREEE (reference sequence). Comment on this clone: No antigen is known for it.

The sample comprised PBMCs. This chain uses TRBV5-4 with TRBJ2-5; TRBD2 aligns across 10 bases. The source of this sequence is a female donor in good health and CMV-seronegative. CDR3 protein: CASSLEREGPVKTQYF. CDR3 nucleotide sequence: TGTGCCAGCAGCTTGGAGCGGGAGGGCCCAGTAAAGACCCAGTACTTC. The whole variable domain, remainder taken from reference TRBV5-4 and TRBJ2-5, is ETGVTQSPTHLIKTRGQQVTLRCSSQSGHNTVSWYQQALGQGPQFIFQYYREEENGRGNFPPRFSGLQFPNYSSELNVNALELDDSALYLCASSLEREGPVKTQYFGPGTRLLVL.